This TCR beta chain came from a study of human T cells and chemical hapten exposure. In the study overall: Slight differences in pooled library volume were the main source of varying TCR yields across samples. Study-wide results and caveats: TCRs above 1 in 1000 frequency stayed constant with DPC sensitization.

RNA extraction used unfractionated whole blood as the source of total RNA. At least ten counts were recorded for this clonotype. Its antigen remains unknown. In the library, unique molecular identifiers were attached to individual cDNA molecules. In the authors' methods: There were a median of roughly 100,000 TCRs per sample, with a range from about 20,000 to 700,000. TCRdb used MiXCR to reprocess the reads, holding one entry per CDR3 protein. TCRdb, not the authors, supplied the V and J calls. The sample includes roughly 120,000 distinct CDR3 sequences, approximately 9.3% of them seen just once. The CDR3 has 15 residues. Per the germline V gene, CDR1 is LGHDT and CDR2 is YNNKEL (reference sequence). The junction had 7 bases not matched to a gene; V was cut back by 3 bases and J by 4 bases.

The chain carries TRBV3-1 and TRBJ2-3; 7 bases match TRBD2. The origin of this receptor is a human donor in good health. Some clones in this sample may be carry-over from other donors' samples. Sequencing was performed on whole blood. The CDR3 here is CASSQREGRADTQYF. CDR3 DNA sequence: TGTGCCAGCAGCCAGCGTGAAGGGAGGGCAGATACGCAGTATTTT.